This TCR beta chain was recovered during a study of regulatory T cells in long-lasting Graves disease. Broader study findings: Persistent disease preferred TRBV28, TRBJ1-2 and TRBJ2-5. Clonotypes that were public and shared totalled around 2,700 in persistent patients versus over 800 in new patients.

According to the study, TCR beta libraries were built with iRepertoire HTBI primers and CDR3-region Arm-PCR. TCRdb redid the calling of the multiplex PCR reads with MiXCR, one entry per CDR3 protein. The profile shows 400,000 to 500,000 distinct CDR3 sequences, approximately 14% of them singletons. This clonotype was seen at least ten times. Its target is unknown. CDR3 length equals 14 residues. Germline V gives CDR1 DFQATT, CDR2 SNEGSKA (reference sequence). J was trimmed by 5 bases and V by 5 bases; bases with no gene match: 8. Noted time point: newly diagnosed GD, antithyroid drugs for less than 3 months. RNA extracted from PBMCs served as the sequencing template. The data were also submitted as part of a second study, on T cells in Graves' hyperthyroidism and ophthalmopathy. In that study: First-round RT-PCR with HTBI primers amplified the TCR CDR3 region.

Material: peripheral blood mononuclear cells (PBMCs), obtained at new diagnosis, from a patient treated with antithyroid drugs. The chain joins TRBV20-1 to TRBJ1-4, with 7 nucleotides matching TRBD1. This receptor was taken from a woman between 50 and 59 years old with Graves disease. In DNA form, the CDR3 reads TGCAGTGCTTGGGCGGGGACAGAGAATGAAAAACTGTTTTTT. This encodes CSAWAGTENEKLFF.